This T cell receptor beta chain emerged from a study of blood T cell repertoires in COVID-19. CDR1 is MNHEY, CDR2 SMNVEV, per germline (reference sequence). Trimming left V 5 bases short and J 7 bases short, with 10 bases between. The CDR3 loop spans 12 amino acids. TCRdb's table, derived via immunoSEQ multiplex PCR, lists solely in-frame clones and lacks some. Among just under 70,000 clones listed, just over 85% were seen once. The rearrangement links TRBV27 to TRBJ2-3, with D unclear. Sequenced sample: peripheral blood. The sequence derives from a man aged 25 to 45 with acute or convalescent COVID-19. CDR3 sequence: CASSVRGYTQYF. The CDR3 DNA is TGTGCCAGCAGTGTCAGAGGTTATACGCAGTATTTT.